These 7 T cell receptor beta chains were all obtained from the same sample, sequenced in a study of STAT5B mutations in CD4+ large granular lymphocyte leukemia. Only in-frame clones appear in the TCRdb table, and some are missing; sequencing was by immunoSEQ multiplex PCR. The sample lists 32,000 or so clones; 70% to 90% were seen once. Sequenced: CD4+ T cells from blood buffy coats. These receptor sequences come from a human donor in good health.

The chain joins TRBV6-5 to TRBJ2-5, with D uncertain. With the DNA end fitting TRBJ2-7 better, the J assignment may be wrong. Germline CDR1 is MNHEY and CDR2 is SVGAGI. This CDR3 region has 14 residues. The CDR3 DNA follows: TGTGCCAGCAGTCCTCCGGGCCCTGGGTACGAGCAGTACTTC. Residues: CASSPPGPGYEQYF.

CDR3 loop: CASSTGDTLGGYTF. The DNA for the CDR3 is TGTGCCAGTAGTACTGGGGACACCCTGGGAGGCTACACCTTC. The chain employs TRBV19 and TRBJ1-2; a weak D match, TRBD1 (6 bases). The V end lost 4 bases, the J end lost 8 bases, and 17 bases lay between the germline ends. The CDR3 covers 14 residues. Germline V gene lookup returns CDR1 LNHDA and CDR2 SQIVND (reference sequence).

The V gene is TRBV19, the J gene TRBJ1-1; D is unresolved. The V end was cut by 4 bases, the J end by 8 bases, with 11 bases between. The CDR3 spans 12 residues. Germline loops: CDR1 LNHDA, CDR2 SQIVND (reference sequence). CDR3 region: CASSTRDLEAFF. Here the CDR3 DNA reads TGTGCCAGTAGTACTCGGGATTTAGAAGCTTTCTTT.

As to this clone: Sequence at one end of the junction differs from germline and may be a read error. J is TRBJ2-7 and V is TRBV7-9; 11 nucleotides match TRBD2. Germline V gene sequence: CDR1 SEHNR, CDR2 FQNEAQ (reference sequence). CDR3 size: 14 residues. CDR3 DNA: TGTGCCAGCAGTTTAGCGGGAGGGCCTTACGAGCAGTACTTC. Encoded protein: CASSLAGGPYEQYF. Looking up the rest from reference TRBV7-9 and TRBJ2-7 gives the full variable domain: DTGVSQNPRHKITKRGQNVTFRCDPISEHNRLYWYRQTLGQGPEFLTYFQNEAQLEKSRLLSDRFSAERPKGSFSTLEIQRTEQGDSAMYLCASSLAGGPYEQYFGPGTRLTVT.

The chain links TRBV27 to TRBJ2-7; 7 positions match TRBD2. This CDR3 region has 14 residues. The germline CDR1 and CDR2 sequences are MNHEY and SMNVEV (reference sequence). J was trimmed by 2 bases and V by 7 bases; bases with no gene match: 8. CDR3 DNA sequence: TGTGCCAGCAATAAGCCGGGACTACCCTACGAGCAGTACTTC. It codes for CASNKPGLPYEQYF.

The V call is TRBV18, the J call TRBJ1-2, with D perhaps TRBD1 (5 bases). V lost 5 bases, J lost 0 bases, and 13 bases lay in between. Germline CDR1 is KGHSH and CDR2 is LQKENI. There are 15 residues in the CDR3. The CDR3 loop is CASSATDAPNYGYTF. The CDR3 DNA reads as TGTGCCAGCTCAGCGACAGACGCTCCTAACTATGGCTACACCTTC.

V gene TRBV5-1 combines with J gene TRBJ2-7, with a possible D match to TRBD1 (5 bases). This CDR3 spans 13 amino acids. With 3 bases removed from V and 5 bases from J, the gap between germline ends came to 12 bases. Per the germline V gene, CDR1 is SGHRS and CDR2 is YFSETQ. The CDR3 loop is CASSWAGSHEQYF. The CDR3 DNA reads as TGCGCCAGCAGCTGGGCAGGGTCCCACGAGCAGTACTTC.